A single sample gave rise to the 9 T cell receptor beta chains below, sequenced in a study of type 1 regulatory T cells. No antigens are known for them. MiXCR, applied by TCRdb to the reads, yields one record per CDR3 protein. The sample comprises some 22,000 distinct CDR3 sequences, 72% of which are singletons, and 14% rests with the top ten. The sample consisted of cultured T cells, either the whole culture or a sorted T cell fraction (not recorded which). The subset here: Tr1-enriched cell product generated in vitro against host alloantigens. These receptor sequences come from a human donor in good health.

This clonotype is categorized as medium-sized. The CDR3 region has the DNA TGTGCCAGCTCACCACAGGGGGCTTCCTACGAGCAGTACTTC. Residues: CASSPQGASYEQYF. V usage is TRBV18 and J usage is TRBJ2-7; 7 nucleotides align to TRBD1. This CDR3 has 14 amino acids. CDR1 KGHSH and CDR2 LQKENI come from the germline V gene. J gave up 1 base and V 1 base, and 1 base lay outside the gene matches.

The chain uses TRBV7-9 and TRBJ1-6; 7 bases line up with TRBD1. V lost 4 bases and J lost 8; bases outside the gene matches: 8. The CDR3 is 15 amino acids. CDR1 is SEHNR and CDR2 is FQNEAQ in the germline V gene (reference sequence). This chain's CDR3 is CASSSGGPRDSPLHF. For the CDR3, the DNA is TGTGCCAGCAGCTCAGGGGGTCCGCGGGATTCACCCCTCCACTTT.

The rearrangement links TRBV4-3 to TRBJ2-5; 16 positions agree with TRBD2. The CDR3 totals 19 residues. V lost 1 base and J lost 4; bases outside the gene matches: 9. Germline values: CDR1 LGHNA, CDR2 YSLEER. The CDR3 is CASSQGGTSGGAIRETQYF. CDR3 in DNA: TGCGCCAGCAGCCAAGGTGGGACTAGCGGGGGGGCGATTCGAGAGACCCAGTACTTC.

The chain couples TRBV6-1 to TRBJ1-1; TRBD1 is a possible D gene (5 bases). Germline CDR1 is MNHNS and CDR2 is SASEGT. Trimming left V 11 bases short and J 0 bases short, with 16 bases between. The CDR3 is 14 amino acids. The CDR3 region has the DNA TGTGCCGCGGGTGGGGGTACCCTGAACACTGAAGCTTTCTTT. It specifies CAAGGGTLNTEAFF.

The gene calls are TRBV3-1 and TRBJ2-1; D unclear. The CDR3 spans 14 residues. V lost 0 bases and J 5 bases, leaving 8 bases between the germline ends. Germline V gene sequence: CDR1 LGHDT, CDR2 YNNKEL (reference sequence). DNA of the CDR3: TGTGCCAGCAGCCAAGATCACTGGAACAATGAGCAGTTCTTC. Its translation: CASSQDHWNNEQFF.

This clonotype was detected a few times. The chain uses TRBV7-2 and TRBJ2-3; a weak D match, TRBD2 (6 bases). The CDR3 sequence is 16 residues long. Trimming took 2 bases from V and 0 from J, leaving 12 bases between them. CDR1 and CDR2 from the germline V gene are SGHTA and FQGNSA. The CDR3 is CASSLFALASTDTQYF. The CDR3, as DNA: TGTGCCAGCAGCTTATTTGCACTAGCTAGCACAGATACGCAGTATTTT. The full variable domain, rest sourced from reference TRBV7-2 and TRBJ2-3, is GAGVSQSPSNKVTEKGKDVELRCDPISGHTALYWYRQSLGQGLEFLIYFQGNSAPDKSGLPSDRFSAERTGGSVSTLTIQRTQQEDSAVYLCASSLFALASTDTQYFGPGTRLTVL.

This clonotype was observed a few times. CDR3 bases: TGTGCCAGCAAATCGACAGGGAGAAGCATCACTAATGAAAAACTGTTTTTT. Translated: CASKSTGRSITNEKLFF. V gene TRBV27 combines with J gene TRBJ1-4; 7 positions agree with TRBD1. The V and J ends lost 7 bases and 2 bases, in that order; junction bases with no gene match: 13. This CDR3 region has 17 residues. CDR1 and CDR2 from the germline V gene are MNHEY and SMNVEV (reference sequence). Drawing the rest from reference TRBV27 and TRBJ1-4, the complete variable domain is EAQVTQNPRYLITVTGKKLTVTCSQNMNHEYMSWYRQDPGLGLRQIYYSMNVEVTDKGDVPEGYKVSRKEKRNFPLILESPSPNQTSLYFCASKSTGRSITNEKLFFGSGTQLSVL.

The rearrangement uses TRBV7-9 and TRBJ2-7, with 12 nucleotides matching TRBD1. With 5 bases clipped from V and 6 bases from J, the junction kept 8 bases outside the gene matches. The V gene's germline CDR1 is SEHNR and CDR2 FQNEAQ (reference sequence). The CDR3 length is 15 residues. The CDR3 nucleotides read TGTGCCAGCAGCGCAGCCGGGACAGGGGGCGGCGAGCAGTACTTC. It encodes CASSAAGTGGGEQYF.

This chain links TRBV15 with TRBJ1-6, with no clear D. Germline CDR1 is LNHNV and CDR2 is YYDKDF (reference sequence). V was clipped by 1 base and J by 7 bases, with 5 bases between them. This CDR3 has 13 amino acids. DNA for the CDR3: TGTGCCACCAGCAGAGCCGGGAATTCACCCCTCCACTTT. Protein sequence: CATSRAGNSPLHF.